This T cell receptor (beta chain) was recorded in a study of blood T cell repertoires in COVID-19. Study-level background: Sites in the United States, Italy and Spain provided acute and convalescent COVID-19 samples.

Libraries were prepared by immunoSEQ multiplex PCR; TCRdb keeps only in-frame clonotypes and omits some of them. The top ten clones hold 6% to 9% of a sample with fewer than 350,000 clones, roughly 85% of them seen once. The germline CDR1 and CDR2 sequences are SGHTA and FQGNSA. CDR3 length: 15 residues. The V end lost 5 bases, the J end lost 0 bases, and 12 bases lay between the germline ends. The sample consisted of peripheral blood. V and J are TRBV7-2 and TRBJ2-3, with D tentatively TRBD2 (5 bases). The TCR originated in a human donor in a cohort sampled during active COVID-19. CDR3 DNA sequence: TGTGCCAGCAGCCCAGAGGGCAGGAGCACAGATACGCAGTATTTT. This sequence encodes CASSPEGRSTDTQYF.